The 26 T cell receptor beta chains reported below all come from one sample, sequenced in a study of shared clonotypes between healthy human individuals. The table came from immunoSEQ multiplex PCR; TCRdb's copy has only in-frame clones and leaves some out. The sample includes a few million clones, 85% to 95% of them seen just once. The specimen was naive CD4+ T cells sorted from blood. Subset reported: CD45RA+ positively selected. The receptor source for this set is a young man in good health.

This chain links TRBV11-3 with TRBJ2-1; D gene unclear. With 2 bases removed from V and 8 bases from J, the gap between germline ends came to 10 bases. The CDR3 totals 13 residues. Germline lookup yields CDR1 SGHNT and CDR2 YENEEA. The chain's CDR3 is CASSLKQVHEQFF. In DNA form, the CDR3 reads TGTGCCAGCAGCTTAAAGCAGGTCCATGAGCAGTTCTTC.

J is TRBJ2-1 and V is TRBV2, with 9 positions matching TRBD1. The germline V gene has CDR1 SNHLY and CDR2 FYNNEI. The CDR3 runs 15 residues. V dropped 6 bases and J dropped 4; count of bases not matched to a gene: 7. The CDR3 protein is CASRMPGQGYNEQFF. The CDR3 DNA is TGTGCCAGCAGGATGCCGGGACAGGGTTACAATGAGCAGTTCTTC.

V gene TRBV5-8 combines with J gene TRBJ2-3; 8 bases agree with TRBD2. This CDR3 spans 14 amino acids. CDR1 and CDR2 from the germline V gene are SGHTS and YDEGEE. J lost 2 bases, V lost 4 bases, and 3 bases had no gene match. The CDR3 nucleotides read TGTGCCAGCAGCCTGGGACTAGTCACAGATACGCAGTATTTT. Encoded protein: CASSLGLVTDTQYF.

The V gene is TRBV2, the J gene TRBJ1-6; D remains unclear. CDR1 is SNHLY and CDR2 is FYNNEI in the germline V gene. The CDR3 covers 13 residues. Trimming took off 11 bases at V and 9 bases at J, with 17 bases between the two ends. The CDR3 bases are TGTGCCGCTAAGCGGGCCTTCGGTTCACCCCTCCACTTT. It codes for CAAKRAFGSPLHF.

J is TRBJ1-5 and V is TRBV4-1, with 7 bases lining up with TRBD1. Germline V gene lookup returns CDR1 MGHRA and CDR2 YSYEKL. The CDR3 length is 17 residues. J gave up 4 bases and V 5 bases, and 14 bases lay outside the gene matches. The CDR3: CASSEPLRGLDNQPQHF. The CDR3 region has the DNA TGCGCCAGCAGCGAACCCCTGAGGGGGCTTGATAATCAGCCCCAGCATTTT.

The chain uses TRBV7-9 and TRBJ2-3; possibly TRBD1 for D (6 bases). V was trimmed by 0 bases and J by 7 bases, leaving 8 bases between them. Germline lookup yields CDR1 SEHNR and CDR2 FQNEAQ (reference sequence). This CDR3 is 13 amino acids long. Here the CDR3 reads CASSLAGANTQYF. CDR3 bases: TGTGCCAGCAGCTTAGCGGGGGCGAATACGCAGTATTTT.

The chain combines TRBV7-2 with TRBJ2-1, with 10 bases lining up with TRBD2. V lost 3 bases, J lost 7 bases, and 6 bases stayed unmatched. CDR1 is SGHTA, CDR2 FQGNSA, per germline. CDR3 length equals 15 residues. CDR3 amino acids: CASSFEAGGLNEQFF. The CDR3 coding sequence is TGTGCCAGCAGCTTTGAAGCGGGAGGGCTAAATGAGCAGTTCTTC.

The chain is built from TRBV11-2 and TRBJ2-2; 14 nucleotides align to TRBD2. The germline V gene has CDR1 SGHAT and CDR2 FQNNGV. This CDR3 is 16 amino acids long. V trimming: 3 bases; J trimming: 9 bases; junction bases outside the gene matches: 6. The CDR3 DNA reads TGTGCCAGCAGCTTGAGACTAGCGGGAGGGAACAGGGAGCTGTTTTTT. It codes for CASSLRLAGGNRELFF.

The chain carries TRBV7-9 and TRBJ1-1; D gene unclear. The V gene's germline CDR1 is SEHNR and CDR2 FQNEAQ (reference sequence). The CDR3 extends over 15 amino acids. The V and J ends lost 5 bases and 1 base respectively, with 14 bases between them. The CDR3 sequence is CASSGETTRNTEAFF. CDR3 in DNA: TGTGCCAGCAGCGGGGAAACAACTAGGAACACTGAAGCTTTCTTT.

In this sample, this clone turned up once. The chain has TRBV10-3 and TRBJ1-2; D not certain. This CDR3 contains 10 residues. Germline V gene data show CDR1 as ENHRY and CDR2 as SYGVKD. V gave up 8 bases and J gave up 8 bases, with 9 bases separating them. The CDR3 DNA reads TGTGCCATCGCCTCCGAGGGCTACACCTTC. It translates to CAIASEGYTF.

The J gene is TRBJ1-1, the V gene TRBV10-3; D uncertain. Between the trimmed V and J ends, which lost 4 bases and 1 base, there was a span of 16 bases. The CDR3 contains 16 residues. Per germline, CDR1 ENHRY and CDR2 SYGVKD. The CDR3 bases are TGTGCCATCAGTGGTACTGTAGATGAAGAGAACACTGAAGCTTTCTTT. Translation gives CAISGTVDEENTEAFF.

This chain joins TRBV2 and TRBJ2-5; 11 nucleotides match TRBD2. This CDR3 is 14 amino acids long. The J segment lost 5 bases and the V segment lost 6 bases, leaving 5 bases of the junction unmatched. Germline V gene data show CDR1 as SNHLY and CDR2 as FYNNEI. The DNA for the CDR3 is TGTGCCAGCAGGGTACTAGCGGGGGCCGAGACCCAGTACTTC. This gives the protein CASRVLAGAETQYF.

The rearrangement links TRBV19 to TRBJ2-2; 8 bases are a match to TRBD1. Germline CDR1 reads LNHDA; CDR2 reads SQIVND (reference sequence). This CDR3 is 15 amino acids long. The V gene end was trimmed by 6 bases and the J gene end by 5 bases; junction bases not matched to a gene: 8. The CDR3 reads CASRMGQVGTGELFF. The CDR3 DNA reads TGTGCCAGTAGAATGGGACAGGTGGGGACCGGGGAGCTGTTTTTT.

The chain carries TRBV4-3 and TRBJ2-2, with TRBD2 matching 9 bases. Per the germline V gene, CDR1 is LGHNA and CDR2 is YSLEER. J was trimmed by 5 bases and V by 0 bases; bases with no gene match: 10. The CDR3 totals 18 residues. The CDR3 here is CASSQEPTAGGQTGELFF. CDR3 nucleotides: TGCGCCAGCAGCCAAGAACCTACGGCGGGAGGGCAAACCGGGGAGCTGTTTTTT.

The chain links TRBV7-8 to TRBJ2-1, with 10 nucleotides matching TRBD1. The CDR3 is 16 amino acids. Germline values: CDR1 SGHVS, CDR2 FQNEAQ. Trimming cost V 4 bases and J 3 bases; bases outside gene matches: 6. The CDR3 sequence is CASSSVGTGVYNEQFF. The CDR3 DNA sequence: TGTGCCAGCAGCTCCGTCGGGACAGGGGTCTACAATGAGCAGTTCTTC.

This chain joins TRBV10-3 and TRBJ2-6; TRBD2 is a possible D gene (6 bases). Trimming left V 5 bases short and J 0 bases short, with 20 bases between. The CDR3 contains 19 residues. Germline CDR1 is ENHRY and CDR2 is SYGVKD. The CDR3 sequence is CAISSPEDYPNSGANVLTF. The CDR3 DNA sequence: TGTGCCATCAGTTCCCCGGAGGACTACCCCAACTCTGGGGCCAACGTCCTGACTTTC.

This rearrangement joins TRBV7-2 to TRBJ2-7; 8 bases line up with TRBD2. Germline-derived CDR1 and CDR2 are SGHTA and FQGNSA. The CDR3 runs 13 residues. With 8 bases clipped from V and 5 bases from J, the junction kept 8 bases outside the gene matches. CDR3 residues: CASRPGGVHEQYF. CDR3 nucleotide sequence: TGTGCCAGCCGCCCCGGGGGGGTCCACGAGCAGTACTTC.

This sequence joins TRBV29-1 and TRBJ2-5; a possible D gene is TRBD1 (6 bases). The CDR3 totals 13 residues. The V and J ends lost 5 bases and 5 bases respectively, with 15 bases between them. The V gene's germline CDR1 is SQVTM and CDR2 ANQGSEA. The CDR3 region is CSVHYRDLETQYF. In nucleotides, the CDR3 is TGCAGCGTTCACTACAGGGATCTGGAGACCCAGTACTTC.

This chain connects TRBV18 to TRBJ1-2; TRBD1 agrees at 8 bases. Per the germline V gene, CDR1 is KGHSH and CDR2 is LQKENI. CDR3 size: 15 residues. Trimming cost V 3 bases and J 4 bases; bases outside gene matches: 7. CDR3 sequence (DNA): TGTGCCAGCTCACCGCCACAGGGGGATCCCTATGGCTACACCTTC. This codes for CASSPPQGDPYGYTF.

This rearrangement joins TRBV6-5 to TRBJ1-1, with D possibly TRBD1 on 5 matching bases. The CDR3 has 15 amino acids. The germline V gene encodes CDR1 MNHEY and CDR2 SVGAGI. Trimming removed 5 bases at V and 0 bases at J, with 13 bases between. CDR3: CASSVLAGLNTEAFF. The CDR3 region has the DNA TGTGCCAGCAGTGTTCTGGCAGGGTTGAACACTGAAGCTTTCTTT.

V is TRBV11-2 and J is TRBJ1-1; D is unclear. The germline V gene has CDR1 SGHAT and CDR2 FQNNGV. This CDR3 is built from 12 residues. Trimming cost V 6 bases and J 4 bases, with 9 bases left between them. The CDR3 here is CASSPIITEAFF. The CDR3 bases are TGTGCCAGCAGTCCCATAATCACTGAAGCTTTCTTT.

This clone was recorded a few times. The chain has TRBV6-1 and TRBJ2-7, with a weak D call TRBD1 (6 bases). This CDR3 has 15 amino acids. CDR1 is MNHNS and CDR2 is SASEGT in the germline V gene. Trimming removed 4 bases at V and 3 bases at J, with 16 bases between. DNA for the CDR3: TGTGCCAGCAGTGCCACGGACAGACCAAACTACGAGCAGTACTTC. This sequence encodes CASSATDRPNYEQYF.

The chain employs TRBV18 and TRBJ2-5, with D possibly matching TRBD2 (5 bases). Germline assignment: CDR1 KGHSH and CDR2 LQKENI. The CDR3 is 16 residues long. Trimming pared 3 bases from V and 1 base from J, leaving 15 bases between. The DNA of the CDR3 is TGTGCCAGCTCACCGACGAGGCTAGCAACCCAAGAGACCCAGTACTTC. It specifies CASSPTRLATQETQYF.

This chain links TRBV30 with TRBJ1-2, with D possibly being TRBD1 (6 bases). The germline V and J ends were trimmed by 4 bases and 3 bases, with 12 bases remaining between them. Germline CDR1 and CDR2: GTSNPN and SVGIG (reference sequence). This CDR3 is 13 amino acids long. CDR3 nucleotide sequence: TGTGCCTGGACTCGGGACACCTACTATGGCTACACCTTC. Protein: CAWTRDTYYGYTF.

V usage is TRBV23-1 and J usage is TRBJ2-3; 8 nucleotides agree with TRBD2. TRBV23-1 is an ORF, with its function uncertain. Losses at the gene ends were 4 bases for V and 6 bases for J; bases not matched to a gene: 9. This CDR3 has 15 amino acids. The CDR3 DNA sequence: TGCGCCAGCAGTCTATGGAGCGGGGGTGGGGATACGCAGTATTTT. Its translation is CASSLWSGGGDTQYF.

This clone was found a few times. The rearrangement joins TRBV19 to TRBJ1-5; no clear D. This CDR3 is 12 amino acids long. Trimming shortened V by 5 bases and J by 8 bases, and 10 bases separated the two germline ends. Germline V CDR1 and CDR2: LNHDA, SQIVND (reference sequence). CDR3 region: CASSPQREPQHF. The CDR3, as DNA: TGTGCCAGTAGTCCCCAACGGGAGCCCCAGCATTTT.